This T cell receptor beta chain was identified during a study of CXCR3-negative and CXCR3-positive naive CD8 T cells. Overall study findings and caveats: Both naive subsets had comparably high diversity; memory CD8+ cells much lower. TRB CDR3 properties indicated TCR strength, while surface CD5 was similar across naive subsets.

Libraries of TRB cDNA were made by 5' RACE and carried UMIs. TCRdb re-called the 5' RACE reads; every CDR3 protein appears as one record, without DNA. The sample totals fewer than 95,000 distinct CDR3 sequences. The CDR3 covers 14 residues. Germline assignment: CDR1 SQVTM and CDR2 ANQGSEA. A word on this clonotype: The antigen is undetermined.

Every individual CD8+ T cell subset underwent sorting in triplicate at about 300,000 cells apiece. Phenotypically, naive CD8+ T cells corresponded to CD45RO-CCR7+CD27+CD95-. The sequenced sample was naive CXCR3- CD8+ T cells from blood. Sample subset: CD45RO-CCR7+CD27+CD95- naive CD8+ T cells lacking CXCR3 (TNR3-). This sequence joins TRBV29-1 and TRBJ2-7. The receptor was isolated from a human donor in good health. Some clones in this sample may be carry-over from other donors' samples. The chain's CDR3 is CSVVQQSEDYEQYF.